This is a list of T cell receptor beta chains from one sample in a study of T-cell reconstitution after alpha-beta-depleted transplantation in children. TCRdb re-called the PCR reads with MiXCR, one entry per CDR3 protein. Of about 830,000 distinct CDR3 sequences listed, 16% were seen once; the top ten hold around 5.3%. The input for sequencing was PBMCs, mostly from graft donor cells, taken 360 days after TCRalphabeta/CD19-depleted stem cell transplant. The receptors derive from a male patient between 5 and 17 years old who had a stem cell transplant for acute lymphoblastic leukemia, so the T cells may come from the graft donor. Each CDR3 is given with its conserved first and last residue. D genes are given only for firm matches. Size values are once, few and many counts, or a class for expanded clones, and some rows have none.

NA	TRBV5-1	TRBJ1-5	NA	CASSLEGHPQHF	TGCGCCAGCAGCTTGGAGGGTCATCCCCAGCATTTT
many	TRBV29-1	TRBJ2-1	TRBD2	CSVDSGRASSYNEQFF	TGCAGCGTTGACAGCGGGAGAGCGAGCTCCTACAATGAGCAGTTCTTC
many	TRBV10-3	TRBJ2-2	NA	CAISELGSNTGELFF	TGTGCCATCAGTGAACTCGGGTCGAACACCGGGGAGCTGTTTTTT
NA	TRBV20-1	TRBJ1-2	NA	CSARDRRGGYYGYTF	TGCAGTGCTAGAGATAGGCGAGGGGGTTACTATGGCTACACCTTC
few	TRBV5-1	TRBJ2-1	TRBD2	CASSMGLAGVMEFF	TGCGCCAGCAGCATGGGACTAGCGGGAGTGATGGAGTTCTTC
many	TRBV2	TRBJ2-5	NA	CATDSPYQETQYF	TGTGCCACGGACAGCCCGTACCAAGAGACCCAGTACTTC
NA	TRBV27	TRBJ2-7	NA	CASSFGTSTYEQYF	TGTGCCAGCAGCTTTGGGACTTCCACCTACGAGCAGTACTTC
NA	TRBV12-3/TRBV12-4	TRBJ1-3	NA	CASSFDRRGTSETIYF	TGTGCCAGCAGTTTTGATCGCCGAGGGACTTCTGAGACCATATATTTT
NA	TRBV10-2	TRBJ2-2	TRBD1	CASRTGGLFTGELFF	TGCGCCAGCAGGACAGGGGGCCTCTTCACCGGGGAGCTGTTTTTT
NA	TRBV12-3/TRBV12-4	TRBJ2-5	NA	CASSFPSRRQGQETQYF	TGTGCCAGCAGTTTCCCCTCCCGGCGGCAGGGGCAAGAGACCCAGTACTTC
few	TRBV5-6	TRBJ2-3	NA	CASSLLTAGDTQYF	TGTGCCAGCAGCTTGCTAACCGCGGGAGATACGCAGTATTTT
NA	TRBV11-2	TRBJ1-4	NA	CASSSATLNEKLFF	TGTGCCAGCAGCTCCGCGACCCTTAATGAAAAACTGTTTTTT
many	TRBV27	TRBJ2-3	TRBD1	CASSIMGTGYTDTQYF	TGTGCCAGCAGTATTATGGGGACAGGGTACACAGATACGCAGTATTTT
NA	TRBV25-1	TRBJ2-6	NA	CASSEYRQSSGANVLTF	TGTGCCAGCAGTGAATACAGACAAAGCTCTGGGGCCAACGTCCTGACTTTC
few	TRBV2	TRBJ2-7	NA	CASKKLTLYEQYF	TGTGCCAGCAAGAAACTAACACTCTACGAGCAGTACTTC
few	TRBV6-5	TRBJ2-5	TRBD2	CASSYASGRETQYF	TGTGCCAGCAGTTACGCAAGCGGGAGGGAGACCCAGTACTTC
NA	TRBV12-3/TRBV12-4	TRBJ1-3	NA	CASRTSISGNTIYF	TGTGCCAGCAGGACGAGTATCTCTGGAAACACCATATATTTT
few	TRBV4-2	TRBJ2-2	NA	CASSQEGASWAGELFF	TGTGCCAGCAGCCAAGAGGGGGCCAGCTGGGCCGGGGAGCTGTTTTTT
NA	TRBV5-6	TRBJ2-7	NA	CASSLGWDVYEQYF	TGTGCCAGCAGCTTGGGGTGGGACGTCTACGAGCAGTACTTC
NA	TRBV6-5	TRBJ2-1	NA	CASMGVGEQFF	TGTGCCAGCATGGGGGTGGGTGAGCAGTTCTTC
NA	TRBV29-1	TRBJ2-3	NA	CSVGDRSQVVGATDTQYF	TGCAGCGTTGGTGACAGGTCCCAAGTGGTAGGGGCCACAGATACGCAGTATTTT
few	TRBV5-1	TRBJ1-4	TRBD1	CASSLGTGSNEKLFF	TGCGCCAGCAGCTTAGGGACAGGGTCGAATGAAAAACTGTTTTTT
NA	TRBV20-1	TRBJ2-7	TRBD2	CSAKEREAYEQYF	TGCAGTGCTAAGGAGCGGGAGGCCTACGAGCAGTACTTC
many	TRBV6-1	TRBJ2-7	NA	CASSPGTYLYEQYF	TGTGCCAGCAGCCCCGGGACGTACCTATACGAGCAGTACTTC
few	TRBV20-1	TRBJ2-3	TRBD2	CSGDKREGNTDTQYF	TGCAGTGGGGATAAGCGGGAGGGGAACACAGATACGCAGTATTTT
few	TRBV5-1	TRBJ2-5	NA	CASSFSPEQETQYF	TGCGCCAGCAGCTTCAGCCCAGAGCAAGAGACCCAGTACTTC
many	TRBV14	TRBJ2-2	NA	CASSHFTFTGELFF	TGTGCCAGCAGCCATTTCACTTTCACCGGGGAGCTGTTTTTT
NA	TRBV4-1	TRBJ1-5	NA	CASSQDGGGRRLDQPQHF	TGCGCCAGCAGCCAAGACGGGGGCGGGAGACGTCTGGATCAGCCCCAGCATTTT
NA	TRBV11-2	TRBJ1-3	NA	CASSFYRDSSGNTIYF	TGTGCCAGCAGTTTTTACAGGGACTCATCTGGAAACACCATATATTTT
many	TRBV12-3/TRBV12-4	TRBJ1-5	TRBD1	CASSGQGLSQPQHF	TGTGCCAGCAGTGGACAGGGGCTGAGTCAGCCCCAGCATTTT
many	TRBV7-9	TRBJ2-2	NA	CASSYSSTGELFF	TGTGCCAGCAGCTATTCGAGCACCGGGGAGCTGTTTTTT
NA	TRBV5-1	TRBJ2-5	NA	CASSLAVDTIQETQYF	TGCGCCAGCAGCTTGGCCGTAGATACCATCCAAGAGACCCAGTACTTC
many	TRBV3-1	TRBJ1-1	NA	CASSRSGGTEAFF	TGTGCCAGCAGCCGTTCAGGAGGCACTGAAGCTTTCTTT
few	TRBV28	TRBJ1-5	NA	CASSFSPRIYNQPQHF	TGTGCCAGCAGTTTCTCGCCGCGAATTTACAATCAGCCCCAGCATTTT
many	TRBV27	TRBJ1-2	NA	CASSLSGGLGYTF	TGTGCCAGCAGTTTATCCGGGGGGCTTGGCTACACCTTC
many	TRBV12-3/TRBV12-4	TRBJ2-3	NA	CASSFAGYTDTQYF	TGTGCCAGCAGTTTTGCAGGGTACACAGATACGCAGTATTTT
NA	TRBV14	TRBJ2-1	TRBD2	CASSPVLAGVYNEQFF	TGTGCCAGCAGCCCCGTACTAGCGGGAGTTTACAATGAGCAGTTCTTC
many	TRBV7-9	TRBJ2-3	NA	CASSTSPVSTDTQYF	TGTGCCAGCAGCACCTCACCCGTCAGCACAGATACGCAGTATTTT
few	TRBV19	TRBJ1-1	NA	CASNQGWGTEAFF	TGTGCCAGTAATCAGGGTTGGGGGACTGAAGCTTTCTTT
NA	TRBV12-5	TRBJ2-5	TRBD1	CASGKQGAGETQYF	TGTGCTAGTGGAAAACAGGGGGCAGGGGAGACCCAGTACTTC
NA	TRBV3-1	TRBJ2-2	TRBD2	CASSPGLAFGELFF	TGTGCCAGCAGCCCGGGACTAGCGTTCGGGGAGCTGTTTTTT
few	TRBV2	TRBJ2-1	TRBD2	CASRGLLAGGYNEQFF	TGTGCCAGCAGGGGGCTCCTAGCGGGCGGTTACAATGAGCAGTTCTTC
NA	TRBV7-6	TRBJ2-5	TRBD1	CASSPGTGGGTQYF	TGTGCCAGCAGCCCCGGGACAGGGGGTGGGACCCAGTACTTC
few	TRBV5-1	TRBJ2-2	NA	CASRHTGPRGGELFF	TGCGCCAGCAGACACACGGGGCCTAGGGGCGGGGAGCTGTTTTTT
NA	TRBV7-6	TRBJ2-2	NA	CASSLVWGRQKDPYPNTGELFF	TGTGCCAGCAGCTTAGTTTGGGGCCGACAGAAAGACCCCTACCCGAACACCGGGGAGCTGTTTTTT
NA	TRBV3-1	TRBJ2-5	NA	CASSTSQVVGPQETQYF	TGTGCCAGCAGCACCTCCCAGGTAGTAGGCCCTCAAGAGACCCAGTACTTC
few	TRBV20-1	TRBJ1-4	NA	CSVGDWVEKLFF	TGCAGTGTTGGGGACTGGGTTGAAAAACTGTTTTTT
few	TRBV2	TRBJ2-7	NA	CASSDSRGYEQYF	TGTGCCAGCAGTGATTCGCGGGGATACGAGCAGTACTTC
NA	TRBV7-9	TRBJ2-2	NA	CASSFTAYTGELFF	TGTGCCAGCAGCTTCACCGCGTACACCGGGGAGCTGTTTTTT
few	TRBV29-1	TRBJ2-3	NA	CSVEARRRDTQYF	TGCAGCGTTGAAGCAAGGCGAAGGGATACGCAGTATTTT
NA	TRBV11-2	TRBJ2-5	NA	CASSHDWTEAAQETQYF	TGTGCCAGCAGCCACGATTGGACAGAAGCTGCCCAAGAGACCCAGTACTTC
NA	TRBV15	TRBJ2-5	TRBD2	CATSRSRTSGSSETQYF	TGTGCCACCAGCAGATCTCGGACTAGCGGGAGCTCAGAGACCCAGTACTTC
NA	TRBV7-9	TRBJ2-3	NA	CASSPKGDRNVYTQYF	TGTGCCAGCAGCCCCAAGGGTGACAGGAACGTGTATACGCAGTATTTT
NA	TRBV4-1	TRBJ2-1	NA	CASSHYQGLDEQFF	TGCGCCAGCAGCCATTACCAGGGGTTGGATGAGCAGTTCTTC
NA	TRBV7-9	TRBJ2-7	NA	CASSPIPQGLTYEQYF	TGTGCCAGCAGCCCTATCCCCCAGGGGCTGACCTACGAGCAGTACTTC
NA	TRBV20-1	TRBJ1-1	NA	CSAPGQGTAEAFF	TGCAGTGCCCCAGGGCAGGGAACCGCTGAAGCTTTCTTT
many	TRBV12-3/TRBV12-4	TRBJ2-5	NA	CASSYRVEETQYF	TGTGCCAGCAGCTACAGGGTGGAGGAGACCCAGTACTTC
few	TRBV18	TRBJ1-5	NA	CASSHRRDVGSQPQHF	TGTGCCAGCTCGCACCGGAGGGACGTGGGGAGTCAGCCCCAGCATTTT
NA	TRBV5-5	TRBJ2-1	TRBD2	CASSEGGRIYNEQFF	TGTGCCAGCAGCGAGGGCGGGAGAATCTACAATGAGCAGTTCTTC